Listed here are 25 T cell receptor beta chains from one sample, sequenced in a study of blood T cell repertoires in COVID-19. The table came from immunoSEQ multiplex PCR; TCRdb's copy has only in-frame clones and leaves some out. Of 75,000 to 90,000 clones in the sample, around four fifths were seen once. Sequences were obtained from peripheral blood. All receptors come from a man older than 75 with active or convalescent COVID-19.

CDR3 DNA: TGTGCCAGCAGCAAAGGTCGGATCGGGAGGAGACGGAGCTCCTACAATGAGCAGTTCTTC. Its protein product is CASSKGRIGRRRSSYNEQFF. This sequence joins TRBV21-1 and TRBJ2-1; the table assigns TRBD2, which was not confirmed against the DNA. TRBV21-1 is shown as a pseudogene. This CDR3 has 20 amino acids.

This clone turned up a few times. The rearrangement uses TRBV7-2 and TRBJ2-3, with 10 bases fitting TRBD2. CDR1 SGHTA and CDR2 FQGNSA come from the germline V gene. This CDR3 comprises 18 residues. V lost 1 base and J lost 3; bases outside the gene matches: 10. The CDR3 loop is CASSLVASGGAGTDTQYF. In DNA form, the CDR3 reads TGTGCCAGCAGCTTAGTCGCTAGCGGGGGCGCGGGGACAGATACGCAGTATTTT.

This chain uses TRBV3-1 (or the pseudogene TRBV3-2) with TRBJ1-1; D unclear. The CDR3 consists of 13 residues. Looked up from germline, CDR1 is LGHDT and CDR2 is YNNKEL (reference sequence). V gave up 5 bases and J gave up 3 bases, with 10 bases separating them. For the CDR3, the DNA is TGTGCCAGCAGCTCATACAGTTACACTGAAGCTTTCTTT. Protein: CASSSYSYTEAFF.

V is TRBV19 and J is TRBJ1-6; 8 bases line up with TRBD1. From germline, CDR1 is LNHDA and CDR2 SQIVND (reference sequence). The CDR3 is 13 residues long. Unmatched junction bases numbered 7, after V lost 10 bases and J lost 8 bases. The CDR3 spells CATSDRGDSPLHF. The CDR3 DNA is TGTGCCACTTCCGACAGGGGTGATTCACCCCTCCACTTT.

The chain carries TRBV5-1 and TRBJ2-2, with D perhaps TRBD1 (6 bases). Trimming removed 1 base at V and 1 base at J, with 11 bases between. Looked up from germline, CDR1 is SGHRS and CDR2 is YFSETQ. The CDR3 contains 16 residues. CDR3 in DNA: TGCGCCAGCAGCTTGAGGGTCAGGGGGAACACCGGGGAGCTGTTTTTT. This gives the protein CASSLRVRGNTGELFF.

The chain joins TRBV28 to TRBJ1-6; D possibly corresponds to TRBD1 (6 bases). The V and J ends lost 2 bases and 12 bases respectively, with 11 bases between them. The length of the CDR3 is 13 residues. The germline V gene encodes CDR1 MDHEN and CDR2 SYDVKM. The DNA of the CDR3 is TGTGCCAGCAGTTTAACCCCCAGGGGACCCCTCCACTTT. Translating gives CASSLTPRGPLHF.

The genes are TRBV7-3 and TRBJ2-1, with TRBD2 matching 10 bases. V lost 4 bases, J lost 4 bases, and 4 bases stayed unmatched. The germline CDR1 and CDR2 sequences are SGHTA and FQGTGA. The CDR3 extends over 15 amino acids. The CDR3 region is CASSSGLAEYNEQFF. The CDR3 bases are TGTGCCAGCAGCTCCGGACTAGCGGAGTACAATGAGCAGTTCTTC.

CDR3 sequence: CASSLGPGHTDTQYF. The CDR3 DNA reads as TGTGCCAGCAGCTTAGGGCCAGGGCACACAGATACGCAGTATTTT. V is TRBV7-2 and J is TRBJ2-3, with a possible D match to TRBD1 (5 bases). Germline loops: CDR1 SGHTA, CDR2 FQGNSA. This CDR3 region has 15 residues. V gave up 1 base and J gave up 2 bases, with 10 bases separating them.

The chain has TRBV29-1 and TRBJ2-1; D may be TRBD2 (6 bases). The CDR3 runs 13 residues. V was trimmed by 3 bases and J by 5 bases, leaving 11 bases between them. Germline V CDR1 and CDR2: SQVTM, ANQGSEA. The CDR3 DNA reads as TGCAGCGTTGAGTATGGCGGGAACAATGAGCAGTTCTTC. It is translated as CSVEYGGNNEQFF.

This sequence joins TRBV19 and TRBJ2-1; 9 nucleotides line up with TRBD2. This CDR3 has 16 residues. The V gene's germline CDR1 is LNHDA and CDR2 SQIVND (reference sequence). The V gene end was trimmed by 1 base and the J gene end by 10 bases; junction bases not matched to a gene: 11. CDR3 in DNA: TGTGCCAGTAGTATAGTTTCTAGCGGGACGCACAGAGAGCAGTTCTTC. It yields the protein CASSIVSSGTHREQFF.

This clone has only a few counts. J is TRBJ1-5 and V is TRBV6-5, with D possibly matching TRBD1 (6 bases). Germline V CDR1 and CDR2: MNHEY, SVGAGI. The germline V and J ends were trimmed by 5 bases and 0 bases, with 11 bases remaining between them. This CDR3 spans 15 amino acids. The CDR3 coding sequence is TGTGCCAGCAGTCGGGCAGGGGCTAGCAATCAGCCCCAGCATTTT. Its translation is CASSRAGASNQPQHF.

In nucleotides, the CDR3 is TGCGCCAGCAGCTTGGTTCGCGGAGGGGAGCTGTTTTTT. It specifies CASSLVRGGELFF. J is TRBJ2-2 and V is TRBV5-1; no clear D gene. Trimming left V 0 bases short and J 8 bases short, with 8 bases between. The CDR3 is 13 amino acids. The germline CDR1 and CDR2 sequences are SGHRS and YFSETQ.

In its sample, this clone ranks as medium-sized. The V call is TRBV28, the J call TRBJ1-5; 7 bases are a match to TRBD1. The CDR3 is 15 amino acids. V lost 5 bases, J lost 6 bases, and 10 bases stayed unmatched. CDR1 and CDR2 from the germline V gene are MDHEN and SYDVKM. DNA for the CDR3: TGTGCCAGCAGTGCACAGGGGTTAGTAGGTCAGCCCCAGCATTTT. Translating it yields CASSAQGLVGQPQHF.

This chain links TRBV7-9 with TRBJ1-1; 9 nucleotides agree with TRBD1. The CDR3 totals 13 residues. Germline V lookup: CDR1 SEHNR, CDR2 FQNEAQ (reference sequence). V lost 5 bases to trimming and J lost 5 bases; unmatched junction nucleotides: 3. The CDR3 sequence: CASSQTGGTEAFF. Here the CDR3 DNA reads TGTGCCAGCAGCCAGACAGGGGGAACTGAAGCTTTCTTT.

CDR3: CATSRDTNYGYTF. Here the CDR3 DNA reads TGTGCCACCAGCAGAGATACTAACTATGGCTACACCTTC. The chain links TRBV15 to TRBJ1-2; no firm D call. The V gene's germline CDR1 is LNHNV and CDR2 YYDKDF (reference sequence). Deletions cut 0 bases from V and 0 bases from J, with 2 bases between. CDR3 length equals 13 residues.

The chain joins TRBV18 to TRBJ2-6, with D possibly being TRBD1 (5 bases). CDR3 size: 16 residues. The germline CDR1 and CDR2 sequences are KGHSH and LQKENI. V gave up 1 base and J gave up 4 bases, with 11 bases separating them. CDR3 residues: CASSPRQGVGANVLTF. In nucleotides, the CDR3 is TGTGCCAGCTCACCACGGCAGGGCGTCGGGGCCAACGTCCTGACTTTC.

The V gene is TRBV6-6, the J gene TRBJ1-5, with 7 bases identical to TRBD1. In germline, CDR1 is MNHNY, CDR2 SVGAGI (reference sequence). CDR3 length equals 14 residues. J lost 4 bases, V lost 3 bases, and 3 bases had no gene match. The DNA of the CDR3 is TGTGCCAGCAGTTATGGGACAGCAAATCAGCCCCAGCATTTT. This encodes CASSYGTANQPQHF.

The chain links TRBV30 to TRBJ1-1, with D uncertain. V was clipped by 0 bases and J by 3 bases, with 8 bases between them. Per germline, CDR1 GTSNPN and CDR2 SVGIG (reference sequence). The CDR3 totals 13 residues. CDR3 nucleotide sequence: TGTGCCTGGAGTGTAAACAGAGACACTGAAGCTTTCTTT. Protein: CAWSVNRDTEAFF.

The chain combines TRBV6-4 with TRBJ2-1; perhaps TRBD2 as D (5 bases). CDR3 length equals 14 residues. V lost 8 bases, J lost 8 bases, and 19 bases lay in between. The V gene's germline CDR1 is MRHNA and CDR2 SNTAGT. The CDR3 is CASPPGDGLDEQFF. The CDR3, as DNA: TGTGCCAGCCCCCCCGGGGATGGCTTGGATGAGCAGTTCTTC.

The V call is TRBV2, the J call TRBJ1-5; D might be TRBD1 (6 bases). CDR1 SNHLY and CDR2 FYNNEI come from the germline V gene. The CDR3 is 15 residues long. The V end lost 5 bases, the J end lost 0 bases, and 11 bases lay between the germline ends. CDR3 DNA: TGTGCCAGCAGTTCGGACAGCTATAGCAATCAGCCCCAGCATTTT. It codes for CASSSDSYSNQPQHF. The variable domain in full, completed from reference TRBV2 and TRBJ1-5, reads EPEVTQTPSHQVTQMGQEVILRCVPISNHLYFYWYRQILGQKVEFLVSFYNNEISEKSEIFDDQFSVERPDGSNFTLKIRSTKLEDSAMYFCASSSDSYSNQPQHFGDGTRLSIL.

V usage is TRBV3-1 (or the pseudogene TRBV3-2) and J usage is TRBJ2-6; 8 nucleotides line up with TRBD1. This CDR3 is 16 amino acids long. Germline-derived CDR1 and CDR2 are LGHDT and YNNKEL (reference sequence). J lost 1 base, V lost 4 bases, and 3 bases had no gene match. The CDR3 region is CASSPQGASGANVLTF. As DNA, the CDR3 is TGTGCCAGCAGCCCCCAGGGGGCGTCTGGGGCCAACGTCCTGACTTTC.

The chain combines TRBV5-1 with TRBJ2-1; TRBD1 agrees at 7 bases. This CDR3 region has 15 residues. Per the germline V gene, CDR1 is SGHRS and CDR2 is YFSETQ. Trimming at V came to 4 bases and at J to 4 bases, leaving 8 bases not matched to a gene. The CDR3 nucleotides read TGCGCCAGCAGCGCCGGCGACAGGGCTTACAATGAGCAGTTCTTC. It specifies CASSAGDRAYNEQFF.

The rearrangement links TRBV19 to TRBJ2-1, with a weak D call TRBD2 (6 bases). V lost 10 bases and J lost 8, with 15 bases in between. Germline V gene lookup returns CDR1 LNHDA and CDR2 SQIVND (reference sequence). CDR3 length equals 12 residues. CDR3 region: CATRLVFDEQFF. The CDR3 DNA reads TGTGCCACAAGACTAGTATTCGATGAGCAGTTCTTC.

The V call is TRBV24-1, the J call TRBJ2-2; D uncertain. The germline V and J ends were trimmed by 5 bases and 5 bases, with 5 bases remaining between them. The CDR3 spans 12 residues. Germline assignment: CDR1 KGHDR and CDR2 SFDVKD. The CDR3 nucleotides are TGTGCCACCAGTGCTTATACCGGGGAGCTGTTTTTT. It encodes CATSAYTGELFF.

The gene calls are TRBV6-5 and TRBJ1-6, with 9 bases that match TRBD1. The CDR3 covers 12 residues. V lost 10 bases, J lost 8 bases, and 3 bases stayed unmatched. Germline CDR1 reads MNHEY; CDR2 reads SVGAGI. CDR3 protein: CATRTGDSPLHF. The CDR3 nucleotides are TGTGCCACCCGGACAGGGGATTCACCCCTCCACTTT.